This T cell receptor beta chain was documented in a study of prognosis after radiotherapy for stage I lung cancer (dated by TCRdb to 2020 to 2023). With respect to the entire study: Roughly 20 stage I NSCLC patients were enrolled in Nanjing, China, between 2018 and 2019. SBRT was not combined with any concurrent therapy in any patient. All patients were regarded as medically inoperable, because of comorbidities in about twelve patients and refusal of surgery in more than 5 patients. Four of the 19 patients developed distant metastases after SBRT, at a median of roughly 7 months; the other 15 showed no significant progression. Image-guided IMRT or VMAT was used to deliver SBRT in 3 to 5 fractions at a biologically effective dose of at least 100 Gy. The study sequenced around 38 blood samples from some 19 patients, one before and one after SBRT per patient. The patients included around 13 who had newly diagnosed primary stage I lung tumors, along with several others who had oligometastatic NSCLC after their primary tumor had been surgically resected. The cohort included over 10 men and roughly six women, with a median age of approximately 74 years and a range of about 50 to 85 years. On tumor histology, 11 to 12 patients had adenocarcinoma and about seven had squamous cell carcinoma. This study profiled peripheral blood TCR beta repertoires from stage I NSCLC patients before and after stereotactic body radiotherapy and linked the repertoires to distant failure.

The TCR beta CDR3 region was amplified from genomic DNA by two rounds of multiplex PCR. The first PCR round used primers specific to each TRBV and TRBJ gene, and the primer sequences were filed in Chinese patent CN105087789A. Universal primers were used in the second PCR round. The Roche High Pure PCR Template Preparation Kit was used to extract genomic DNA from frozen PBMCs. An Illumina HiSeq 3000 was used to sequence the libraries paired-end with 151 bp reads. The study's processing was this. CutAdapt was used to discard raw reads that did not contain the multiplex PCR primer sequences. High-quality paired reads were merged into contigs with PEAR. MiXCR assigned TRB V, D and J gene segments to each contig by aligning to reference sequences. CDR3 sequences were clustered by base quality and sequence similarity to remove sequencing errors. Shannon entropy, normalized by the natural log of the productive TCR sequence number, served as the measure of diversity. To get clonality, Shannon entropy was divided by the natural log of the number of unique clonotypes, and that result was subtracted from one. Using the Youden index from ROC curves, the researchers picked the repertoire-metric cut-offs for progression-free survival, and all analyses were carried out in R 3.5.3. TCRdb reprocessing: public reads trimmed at Q25 with fastp, clones called with MiXCR, in-frame beta chains kept. Rows matching on CDR3 protein sequence are summarized as one entry with the most common DNA and genes. The V and J calls follow TCRdb's processing rather than the paper's. The sample yields about 26,000 distinct CDR3 sequences; about 30% were counted once. Clones ranked in the top ten supply around 32% of the sample.

No patient had a history of other malignancies or prior chemotherapy or radiotherapy, and all had node-negative disease on CT and PET/CT. Six milliliters of peripheral venous blood were drawn into EDTA tubes at each of two time points. PBMCs were isolated by Ficoll-Paque Plus density-gradient centrifugation. Immediately after collection, samples were stored at -80 degrees C until analysis. This clonotype occurred many times. Its binding antigen is unknown. No much larger clone is present one base from it, and per-base qualities are unavailable. What the study reported, not specific to this receptor: TRBV and TRBJ usage frequencies reportedly varied with metastasis status, involving two V genes at baseline and several V and two J genes after SBRT. The study was limited by its small cohort and short follow-up, and the findings require independent validation. No adjustment for multiple comparisons was applied to any of the reported P values. Post-SBRT Shannon entropy and its change from baseline were lower in patients who developed distant metastases; baseline Shannon entropy was not associated with metastases. After SBRT, the count of unique TCR clones dropped from a median of about 10,000 beforehand to about 6,800 afterward (Wilcoxon paired P=0.011). Tumor specificity of expanded TCR clones was not determined.

The CDR3, from cysteine to phenylalanine, totals 14 residues. The read is trimmed to its CDR3 DNA, 42 bases read in frame from base 1. Looking up the germline V gene (reference sequence) yields CDR1 SEHNR and CDR2 FQNEAQ. V and J lose 5 bases and 4 bases, and a span of 14 bases separates them. The chain is encoded by TRBV7-9 joined to TRBJ1-1; the D gene assignment is ambiguous. Sequenced material: PBMCs, taken before or after stereotactic body radiation therapy (not recorded which). The origin of this receptor is a donor over 45 with non-small cell lung cancer. The CDR3 is CASSLSWQSTEAFF. The base sequence is TGTGCCAGCAGCCTAAGTTGGCAGTCCACTGAAGCTTTCTTT.